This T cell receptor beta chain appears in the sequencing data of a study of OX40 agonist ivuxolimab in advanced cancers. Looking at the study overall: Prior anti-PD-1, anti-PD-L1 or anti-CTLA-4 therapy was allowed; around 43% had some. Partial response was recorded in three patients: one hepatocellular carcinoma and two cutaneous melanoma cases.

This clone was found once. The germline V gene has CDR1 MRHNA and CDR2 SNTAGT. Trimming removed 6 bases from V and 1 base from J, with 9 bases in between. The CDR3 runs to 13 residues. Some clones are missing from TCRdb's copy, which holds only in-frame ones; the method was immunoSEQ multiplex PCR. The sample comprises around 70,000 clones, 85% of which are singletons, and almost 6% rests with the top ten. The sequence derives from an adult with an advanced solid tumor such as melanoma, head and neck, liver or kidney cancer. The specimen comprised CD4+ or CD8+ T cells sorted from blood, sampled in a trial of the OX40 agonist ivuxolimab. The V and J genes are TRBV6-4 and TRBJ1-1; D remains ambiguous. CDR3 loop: CASSAGENTEAFF. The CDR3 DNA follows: TGTGCCAGCAGCGCAGGAGAGAACACTGAAGCTTTCTTT.